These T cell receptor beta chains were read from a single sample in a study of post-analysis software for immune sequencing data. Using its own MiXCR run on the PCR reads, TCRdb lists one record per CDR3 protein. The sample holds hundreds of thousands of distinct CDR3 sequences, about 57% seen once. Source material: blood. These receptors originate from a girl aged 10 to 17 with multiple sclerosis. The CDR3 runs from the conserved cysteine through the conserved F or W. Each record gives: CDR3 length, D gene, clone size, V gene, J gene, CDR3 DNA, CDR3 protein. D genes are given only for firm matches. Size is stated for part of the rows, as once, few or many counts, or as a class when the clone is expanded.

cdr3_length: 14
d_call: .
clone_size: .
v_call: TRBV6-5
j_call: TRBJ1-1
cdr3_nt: TGTGCCAGCAGTCGCAGGGGTTCGAACACTGAAGCTTTCTTT
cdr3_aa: CASSRRGSNTEAFF

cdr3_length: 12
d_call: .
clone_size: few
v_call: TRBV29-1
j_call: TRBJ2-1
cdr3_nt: TGCAGCGTTGCCGTTACCTACAATGAGCAGTTCTTC
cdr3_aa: CSVAVTYNEQFF

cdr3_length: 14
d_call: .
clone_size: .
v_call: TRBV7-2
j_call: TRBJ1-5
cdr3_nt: TGTGCCAGCAGTTTACAGAGGGGCAATCAGCCCCAGCATTTT
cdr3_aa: CASSLQRGNQPQHF

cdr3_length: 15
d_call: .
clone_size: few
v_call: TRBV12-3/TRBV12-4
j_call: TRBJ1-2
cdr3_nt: TGTGCCAGCAGCTCTAGGGCTAAGGGACTCTATGGCTACACCTTC
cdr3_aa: CASSSRAKGLYGYTF

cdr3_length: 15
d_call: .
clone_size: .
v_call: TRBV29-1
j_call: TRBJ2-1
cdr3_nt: TGCAGCGTTGCCTCCCCGATAAGGTCCTACAATGAGCAGTTCTTC
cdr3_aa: CSVASPIRSYNEQFF

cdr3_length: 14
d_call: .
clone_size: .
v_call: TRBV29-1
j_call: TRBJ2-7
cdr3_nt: TGCAGCGTTCTACGACAGGAATCGGCCTACGAGCAGTACTTC
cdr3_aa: CSVLRQESAYEQYF

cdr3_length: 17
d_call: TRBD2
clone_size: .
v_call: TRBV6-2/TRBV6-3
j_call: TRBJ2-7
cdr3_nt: TGTGCCAGCAGCCGTCCCGGGACTAGCGGGAGGGCCTACGAGCAGTACTTC
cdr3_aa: CASSRPGTSGRAYEQYF

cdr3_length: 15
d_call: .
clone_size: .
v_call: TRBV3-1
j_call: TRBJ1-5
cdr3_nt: TGTGCCAGCAGCCAAACCGAGGGGCGGGGTCAGCCCCAGCATTTT
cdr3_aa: CASSQTEGRGQPQHF

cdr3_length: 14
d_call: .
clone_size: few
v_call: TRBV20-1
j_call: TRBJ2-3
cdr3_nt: TGCAGTGCTAGATCCCAGGGGTCGACAGATACGCAGTATTTT
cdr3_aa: CSARSQGSTDTQYF

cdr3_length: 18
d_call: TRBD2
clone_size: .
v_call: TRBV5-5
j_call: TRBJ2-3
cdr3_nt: TGTGCCAGCAGCCTGGGGGGACTAGCGGGAGGAAGCACAGATACGCAGTATTTT
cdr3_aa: CASSLGGLAGGSTDTQYF

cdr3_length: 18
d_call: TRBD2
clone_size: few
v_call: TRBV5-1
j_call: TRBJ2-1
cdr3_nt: TGCGCCAGCAGCTTCGGACTAGCGGGGGGGCTCGTCTACAATGAGCAGTTCTTC
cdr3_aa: CASSFGLAGGLVYNEQFF

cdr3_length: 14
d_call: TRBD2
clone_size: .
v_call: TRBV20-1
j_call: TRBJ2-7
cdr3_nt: TGCAGTGCTAGTCCCGGACTAGTAACCTACGAGCAGTACTTC
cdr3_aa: CSASPGLVTYEQYF

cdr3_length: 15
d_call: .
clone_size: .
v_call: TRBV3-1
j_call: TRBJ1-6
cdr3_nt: TGTGCCAGCAGTTCGCGTGTGGGGGGAAATTCACCCCTCCACTTT
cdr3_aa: CASSSRVGGNSPLHF

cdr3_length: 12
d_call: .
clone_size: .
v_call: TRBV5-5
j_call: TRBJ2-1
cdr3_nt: TGTGTCAGCAGCTTACAGGGATCTGAGCAGTTCTTC
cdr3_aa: CVSSLQGSEQFF

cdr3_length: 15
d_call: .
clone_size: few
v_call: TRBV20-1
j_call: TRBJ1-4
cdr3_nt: TGCAGTGCTGCAGAGCACCAGGGACTTAATGAAAAACTGTTTTTT
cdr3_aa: CSAAEHQGLNEKLFF

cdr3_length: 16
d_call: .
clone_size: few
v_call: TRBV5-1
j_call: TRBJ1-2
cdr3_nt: TGCGCCAGCAGCTTCGGGGCCCTCCCGGCTAACTATGGCTACACCTTC
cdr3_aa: CASSFGALPANYGYTF

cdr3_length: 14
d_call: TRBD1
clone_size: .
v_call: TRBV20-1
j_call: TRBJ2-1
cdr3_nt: TGCAGTGCAACAGGGACAGGGGACTACAATGAGCAGTTCTTC
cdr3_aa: CSATGTGDYNEQFF

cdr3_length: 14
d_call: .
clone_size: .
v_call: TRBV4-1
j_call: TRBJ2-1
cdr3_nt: TGCGCCAGCAGCCACCCGTTGAGGGGAAATGAGCAGTTCTTC
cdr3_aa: CASSHPLRGNEQFF

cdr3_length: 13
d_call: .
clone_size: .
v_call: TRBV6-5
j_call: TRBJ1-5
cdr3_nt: TGTGCCAGCAAGAGAGGGAACAATCAGCCCCAGCATTTT
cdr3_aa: CASKRGNNQPQHF

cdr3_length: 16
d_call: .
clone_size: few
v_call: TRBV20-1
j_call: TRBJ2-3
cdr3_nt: TGCAGTGCTAGAGATCAGGGGAAGGGAGACGCAGATACGCAGTATTTT
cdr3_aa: CSARDQGKGDADTQYF

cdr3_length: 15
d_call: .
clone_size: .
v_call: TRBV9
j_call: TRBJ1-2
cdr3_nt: TGTGCCAACAGCGCCTTGACTCCGAAAGACTATGGCTACACCTTC
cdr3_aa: CANSALTPKDYGYTF

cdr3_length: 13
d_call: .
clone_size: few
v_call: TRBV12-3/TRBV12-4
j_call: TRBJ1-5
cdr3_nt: TGTGCCAGCAGTTTGAACCCAAATCAGCCCCAGCATTTT
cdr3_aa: CASSLNPNQPQHF

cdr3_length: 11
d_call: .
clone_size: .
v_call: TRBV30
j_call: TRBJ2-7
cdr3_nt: TGTGCCTGGGACAGAGTGGGCGAGCAGTACTTC
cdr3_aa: CAWDRVGEQYF

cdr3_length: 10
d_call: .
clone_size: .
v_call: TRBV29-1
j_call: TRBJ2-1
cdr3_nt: TGCAGCGTGGGGACCAATGAGCAGTTCTTC
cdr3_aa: CSVGTNEQFF

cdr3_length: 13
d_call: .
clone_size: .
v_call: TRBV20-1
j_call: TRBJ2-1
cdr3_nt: TGCAGTGCTAGGCTAGCTGGACTACATGAGCAGTTCTTC
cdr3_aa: CSARLAGLHEQFF

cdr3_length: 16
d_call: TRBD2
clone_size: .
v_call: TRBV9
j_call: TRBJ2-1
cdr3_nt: TGTGCCAGCAGCGTAGGGGCTAGCGGCTCCTACAATGAGCAGTTCTTC
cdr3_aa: CASSVGASGSYNEQFF

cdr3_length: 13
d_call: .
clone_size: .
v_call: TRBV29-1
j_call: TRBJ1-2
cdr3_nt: TGCAGCGTTGAAGATCCGGGGAGCTATGGCTACACCTTC
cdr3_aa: CSVEDPGSYGYTF

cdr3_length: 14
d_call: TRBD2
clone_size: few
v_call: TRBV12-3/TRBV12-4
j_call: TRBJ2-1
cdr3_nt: TGTGCCAGCCGGGGGGACCAAACTAACAATGAGCAGTTCTTC
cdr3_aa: CASRGDQTNNEQFF

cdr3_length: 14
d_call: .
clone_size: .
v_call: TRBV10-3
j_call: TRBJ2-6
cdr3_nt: TGTGCCATCAGCGACGATCGAGGGGCCAACGTCCTGACTTTC
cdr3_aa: CAISDDRGANVLTF

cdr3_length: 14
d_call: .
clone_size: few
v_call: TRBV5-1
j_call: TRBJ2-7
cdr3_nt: TGCGCCAGCAGGCAAGGGGGAGGATACGGCGAGCAGTACTTC
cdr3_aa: CASRQGGGYGEQYF

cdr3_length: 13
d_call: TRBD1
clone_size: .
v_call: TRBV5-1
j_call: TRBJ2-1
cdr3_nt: TGCGCCAGCAGCACAACAGGGGCGCTTGAGCAGTTCTTC
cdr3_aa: CASSTTGALEQFF